The clone carrying this T cell receptor beta chain has just a few counts. Its specificity is not known. The ends lost 3 bases at V and 1 base at J; junction bases unmatched: 10. Germline lookup yields CDR1 SGHNT and CDR2 YYREEE (reference sequence). The CDR3 runs to 16 residues. The sample is drawn from a study of blood T cells in healthy people across ages. Across the study: The template switching approach captured approximately one barcoded beta molecule for every two T cells. General study results and limits: In older individuals, TCR beta diversity per million T cells was lower, falling roughly linearly with age. Expanded clonotype shifts may have been confounded, as the donors had an unknown CMV status.

Combining a sample-barcoded 5' primer with a J-beta primer mix, a second PCR ran for roughly 7 to 12 cycles. Sequencing recovered at least 3 million CDR3-containing paired-end reads from each sample. TCRdb fed the 5' RACE reads into MiXCR, producing one record per CDR3 protein. The sample shows over a million distinct CDR3 sequences, approximately 38% of them seen only once. The receptor was derived from a woman aged 18 to 35 in good health. This sequence joins TRBV5-4 and TRBJ2-7; 7 nucleotides match TRBD2. The sequenced sample consisted of blood. CDR3 amino acids: CASSWGGSMGSYEQYF. CDR3 coding DNA: TGTGCCAGCAGCTGGGGGGGATCAATGGGTTCCTACGAGCAGTACTTC.